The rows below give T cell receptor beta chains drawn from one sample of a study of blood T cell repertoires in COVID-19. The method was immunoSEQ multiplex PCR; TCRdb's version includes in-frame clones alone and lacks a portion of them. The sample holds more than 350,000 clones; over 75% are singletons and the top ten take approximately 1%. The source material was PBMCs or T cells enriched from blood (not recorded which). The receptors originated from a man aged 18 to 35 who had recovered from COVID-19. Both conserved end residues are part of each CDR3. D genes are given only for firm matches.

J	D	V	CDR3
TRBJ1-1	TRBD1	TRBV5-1	CASSPGQGHTNTEAFF
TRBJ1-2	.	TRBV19	CASIPGGGAPNYGYTF
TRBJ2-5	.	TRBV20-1	CSVGETQYF
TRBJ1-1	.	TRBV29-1	CSVVSGGMNTEAFF
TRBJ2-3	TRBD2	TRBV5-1	CASSFGTRSFTDTQYF
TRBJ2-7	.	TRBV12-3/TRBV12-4	CASNPTNSYEQYF
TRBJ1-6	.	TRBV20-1	CSASDLTGSSYNSPLHF
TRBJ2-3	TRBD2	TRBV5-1	CASSLGLAGGFPDTQYF
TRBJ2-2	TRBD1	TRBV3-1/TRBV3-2	CASSPWDRGPGELFF
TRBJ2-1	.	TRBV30	CAWSVTSEQFF
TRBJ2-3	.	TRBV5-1	CASSLFRQAQDTQYF
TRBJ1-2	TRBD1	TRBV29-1	CSGQGADYGYTF
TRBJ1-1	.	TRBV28	CASIPNLPWGGSAFF
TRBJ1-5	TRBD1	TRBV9	CASSGRRDRGCQPQHF
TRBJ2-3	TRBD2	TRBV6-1	CASSEAVSASGTQDTQYF
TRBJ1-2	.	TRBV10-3	CAISDLGARNGYTF
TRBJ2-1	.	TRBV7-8	CASINSDYNEQFF
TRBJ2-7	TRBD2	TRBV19	CASTPGLGWGEQYF
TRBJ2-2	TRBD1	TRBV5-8	CASSFRTGLSWNTGELFF
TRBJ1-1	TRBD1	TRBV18	CATSRDSYTEAFF
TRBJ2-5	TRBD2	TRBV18	CASSRGLAAQETQYF
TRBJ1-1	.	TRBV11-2	CASSLDGQWTEAFF